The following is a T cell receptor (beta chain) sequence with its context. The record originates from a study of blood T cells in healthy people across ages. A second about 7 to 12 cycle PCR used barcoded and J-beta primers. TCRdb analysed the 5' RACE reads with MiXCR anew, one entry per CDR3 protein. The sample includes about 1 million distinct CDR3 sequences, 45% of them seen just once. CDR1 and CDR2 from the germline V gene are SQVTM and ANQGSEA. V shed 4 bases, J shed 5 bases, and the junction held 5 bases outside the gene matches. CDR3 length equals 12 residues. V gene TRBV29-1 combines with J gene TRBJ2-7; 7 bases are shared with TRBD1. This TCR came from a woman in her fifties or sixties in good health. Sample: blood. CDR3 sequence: CSVGSTGNEQYF. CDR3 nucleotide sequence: TGCAGCGTTGGATCGACAGGGAACGAGCAGTACTTC.